This T cell receptor beta chain is drawn from a study of CD8+CD57+ T cells in acquired aplastic anemia. CD8+CD57+ cell expansion, shown by flow cytometry, had occurred in the patients selected for sequencing. The CDR3 length is 17 residues. With 0 bases removed from V and 0 bases from J, the gap between germline ends came to 12 bases. Germline V gene sequence: CDR1 SGHRS, CDR2 YFSETQ. Genomic DNA served as template for TCR beta VDJ and CDR3 profiling. Using its own MiXCR run on the reads, TCRdb lists one record per CDR3 protein. The sample has some 150,000 distinct CDR3 sequences, 71% seen once; the top ten hold approximately 50%.

The source material was sorted CD4+, CD8+, or CD8+CD57+ T cells (not recorded which) from PBMCs. The source is a human donor with aplastic anemia. The chain recombines TRBV5-1 with TRBJ2-2; possibly TRBD1 for D (6 bases). CDR3 coding DNA: TGCGCCAGCAGCTTGGATCTACAGGGCGCGAACACCGGGGAGCTGTTTTTT. It is translated as CASSLDLQGANTGELFF.